A single sample is the source of the 16 T cell receptor beta chains below, sequenced in a study of blood T cell repertoires in COVID-19. Profiling relied on immunoSEQ multiplex PCR, and the TCRdb table lists in-frame clones only, not all of them. The sample has more than 85,000 clones, about four fifths seen once. Sequencing was performed on peripheral blood. These receptors were obtained from a man aged 35 to 55 with active or convalescent COVID-19.

This clone was found once. The gene calls are TRBV5-1 and TRBJ1-2; D unclear. The CDR3 is 13 residues long. Per the germline V gene, CDR1 is SGHRS and CDR2 is YFSETQ. V dropped 3 bases and J dropped 2 bases, with 8 bases sitting between them. CDR3 region: CASSYPENYGYTF. In nucleotides, the CDR3 is TGCGCCAGCAGCTATCCGGAGAACTATGGCTACACCTTC. Complete variable domain (other parts from reference TRBV5-1 and TRBJ1-2): KAGVTQTPRYLIKTRGQQVTLSCSPISGHRSVSWYQQTPGQGLQFLFEYFSETQRNKGNFPGRFSGRQFSNSRSEMNVSTLELGDSALYLCASSYPENYGYTFGSGTRLTVV.

The chain joins TRBV7-8 to TRBJ1-5; D is undetermined. The V and J ends lost 0 bases and 0 bases respectively, with 9 bases between them. The CDR3 spans 16 residues. The V gene's germline CDR1 is SGHVS and CDR2 FQNEAQ. The CDR3 here is CASSLATTNSNQPQHF. For the CDR3, the DNA is TGTGCCAGCAGCTTAGCTACGACAAATAGCAATCAGCCCCAGCATTTT.

V gene TRBV6-2 or TRBV6-3 combines with J gene TRBJ2-7; D gene unclear. V lost 0 bases and J lost 4, with 7 bases in between. The V gene's germline CDR1 is MNHEY and CDR2 SVGEGT. The CDR3 has 13 amino acids. The CDR3 region is CASSYSRAYEQYF. In nucleotides, the CDR3 is TGTGCCAGCAGTTACTCCCGAGCTTACGAGCAGTACTTC.

The chain has TRBV6-2 or TRBV6-3 and TRBJ2-7, with 12 bases that match TRBD2. Germline loops: CDR1 MNHEY, CDR2 SVGEGT. The ends lost 0 bases at V and 6 bases at J; junction bases unmatched: 3. The CDR3 is 15 amino acids. CDR3 DNA sequence: TGTGCCAGCAGTTACTCACTAGCGGGGGGCTCCGAGCAGTACTTC. It specifies CASSYSLAGGSEQYF.

V is TRBV6-6 and J is TRBJ1-6; TRBD1 matches at 7 bases. V shed 6 bases and J 1 base; nucleotides not matched to a gene: 18. This CDR3 spans 20 amino acids. Germline V gives CDR1 MNHNY, CDR2 SVGAGI (reference sequence). CDR3 nucleotide sequence: TGTGCCAGCAGCTATACCCCATTCTCGACAGGGAAATCCTATAATTCACCCCTCCACTTT. This gives the protein CASSYTPFSTGKSYNSPLHF.

J is TRBJ2-5 and V is TRBV9; D perhaps matches TRBD1 (5 bases). This CDR3 spans 14 amino acids. Looked up from germline, CDR1 is SGDLS and CDR2 is YYNGEE. The V end was cut by 0 bases, the J end by 1 base, with 7 bases between. The CDR3 loop reads CASSVDDSQETQYF. In DNA form, the CDR3 reads TGTGCCAGCAGCGTAGATGACAGCCAAGAGACCCAGTACTTC.

The CDR3 nucleotides are TGTGCCAGCAGTTATTTAGGGGCCTACGAGCAGTACTTC. Its translation is CASSYLGAYEQYF. This chain links TRBV6-6 with TRBJ2-7, with D maybe TRBD1 (5 bases). V lost 3 bases, J lost 2 bases, and 8 bases lay in between. Germline loops: CDR1 MNHNY, CDR2 SVGAGI (reference sequence). The CDR3 length is 13 residues.

The chain uses TRBV4-3 and TRBJ1-4; 8 nucleotides agree with TRBD1. The CDR3 is 15 residues long. With 4 bases clipped from V and 8 bases from J, the junction kept 9 bases outside the gene matches. Germline values: CDR1 LGHNA, CDR2 YSLEER. The CDR3 is CASSRLGTGGEKLFF. The CDR3 nucleotides are TGCGCCAGCAGCCGGCTGGGGACAGGAGGCGAAAAACTGTTTTTT.

The CDR3 region is CASTPGGSTDTQYF. CDR3 nucleotides: TGTGCCAGCACCCCGGGGGGGTCCACAGATACGCAGTATTTT. This sequence joins TRBV6-5 and TRBJ2-3, with 8 nucleotides matching TRBD2. The CDR3 runs 14 residues. Germline V lookup: CDR1 MNHEY, CDR2 SVGAGI. The trim removed 7 bases at V and 2 bases at J, leaving 5 bases unmatched.

This clone was observed a handful of times. In nucleotides, the CDR3 is TGTGCCATCAGTGACAGTGAAAACATTCAGTACTTC. Its protein product is CAISDSENIQYF. V usage is TRBV10-3 and J usage is TRBJ2-4; D not resolved. In germline, CDR1 is ENHRY, CDR2 SYGVKD. The CDR3 totals 12 residues. V lost 3 bases to trimming and J lost 5 bases, with 5 bases between them.

This sequence joins TRBV11-2 and TRBJ2-5; no definite D call. Germline V gene sequence: CDR1 SGHAT, CDR2 FQNNGV. There are 12 residues in the CDR3. The V end was cut by 2 bases, the J end by 2 bases, with 3 bases between. The CDR3 bases are TGTGCCAGCAGCTTACATCAAGAGACCCAGTACTTC. This codes for CASSLHQETQYF.

In this sample, this clone turned up once. The rearrangement links TRBV6-4 to TRBJ2-2; D call uncertain. This CDR3 region has 13 residues. V was pared by 4 bases and J by 1 base, with 4 bases between. Germline V CDR1 and CDR2: MRHNA, SNTAGT. Here the CDR3 reads CASSAQNTGELFF. The CDR3 region has the DNA TGTGCCAGCAGTGCCCAGAACACCGGGGAGCTGTTTTTT.

CDR3 protein: CASSLVTGIGQPQHF. DNA of the CDR3: TGTGCCAGCAGTTTAGTGACAGGGATCGGGCAGCCCCAGCATTTT. The chain is built from TRBV6-2 or TRBV6-3 and TRBJ1-5; the match to TRBD1 covers 7 bases. In germline, CDR1 is MNHEY, CDR2 SVGEGT. This CDR3 has 15 residues. V was pared by 4 bases and J by 7 bases, with 10 bases of the junction left unmatched.

V usage is TRBV7-2 and J usage is TRBJ1-1, with unresolved D. The CDR3 has 14 amino acids. From germline, CDR1 is SGHTA and CDR2 FQGNSA. V was shortened by 7 bases and J by 4 bases, with 16 bases between the two germline ends. The CDR3 DNA reads TGTGCCAGCATCACGCAACGAGGGTCCACTGAAGCTTTCTTT. This encodes CASITQRGSTEAFF.

The chain employs TRBV5-4 and TRBJ2-3, with TRBD2 matching over 7 bases. Germline assignment: CDR1 SGHNT and CDR2 YYREEE (reference sequence). The CDR3 sequence is 15 residues long. Losses at the gene ends were 4 bases for V and 6 bases for J; bases not matched to a gene: 11. The CDR3 loop reads CASSMVWGGGDTQYF. The CDR3 DNA reads TGTGCCAGCAGCATGGTATGGGGGGGAGGGGATACGCAGTATTTT.

V is TRBV5-6 and J is TRBJ1-2, with D perhaps matching TRBD1 (6 bases). Germline CDR1 and CDR2: SGHDT and YYEEEE. Trimming removed 1 base at V and 11 bases at J, with 12 bases between. This CDR3 comprises 12 residues. CDR3 residues: CASSLNVQGYTF. The DNA of the CDR3 is TGTGCCAGCAGCTTGAACGTACAGGGTTACACCTTC. Full variable domain (missing parts from reference TRBV5-6 and TRBJ1-2): DAGVTQSPTHLIKTRGQQVTLRCSPKSGHDTVSWYQQALGQGPQFIFQYYEEEERQRGNFPDRFSGHQFPNYSSELNVNALLLGDSALYLCASSLNVQGYTFGSGTRLTVV.